The 9 T cell receptor beta chains listed next were all sequenced from one sample in a study of metastatic and nonmetastatic thyroid tumors. MiXCR was used by TCRdb to re-call the PCR reads. The sample consists of about 40,000 clones, roughly 10% of them appearing once. Treatment of any kind had been given to no patient before thyroid surgery. Sequencing was done on a sample of blood. The receptor set was obtained from a female donor with papillary thyroid cancer or a benign thyroid nodule (not recorded which). Some clones in this sample may be carry-over from other donors' samples.

There are many counts of this clone. The V gene is TRBV29-1, the J gene TRBJ2-2; the D gene is possibly TRBD1 (6 bases). CDR1 is SQVTM, CDR2 ANQGSEA, per germline. Trimming cost V 6 bases and J 3 bases, with 14 bases left between them. This CDR3 has 14 residues. Here the CDR3 DNA reads TGCAGCGTCACCAGGGGAATCGACACCGGGGAGCTGTTTTTT. This codes for CSVTRGIDTGELFF.

This clone was seen many times. The chain uses TRBV20-1 and TRBJ2-7; 7 bases are a match to TRBD2. CDR3 length: 14 residues. J gave up 1 base and V 6 bases, and 9 bases lay outside the gene matches. Germline V CDR1 and CDR2: DFQATT, SNEGSKA (reference sequence). CDR3 residues: CSAPGPGRSYEQYF. Here the CDR3 DNA reads TGCAGTGCCCCCGGGCCCGGGAGGTCCTACGAGCAGTACTTC.

This clone was found many times. The chain couples TRBV12-5 to TRBJ2-7; no clear D. Germline V CDR1 and CDR2: LGHNT, FRNRAP. This CDR3 has 12 residues. V lost 5 bases to trimming and J lost 3 bases, with 8 bases between them. The CDR3 region is CASGPTVYEQYF. The CDR3 bases are TGTGCTAGTGGTCCAACAGTCTACGAGCAGTACTTC.

This clone was counted ten times or more. The sample contains more than one DNA sequence encoding this CDR3. The chain joins TRBV6-2 or TRBV6-3 to TRBJ2-1; no definite D call. The V gene lost 2 bases and the J gene lost 8 bases, with 10 bases spanning the gap. Germline lookup yields CDR1 MNHEY and CDR2 SVGEGT. The CDR3 runs to 13 residues. In nucleotides, the CDR3 is TGTGCCAGCAGTTACGCCGTCAGCCATGAGCAGTTCTTC. As protein: CASSYAVSHEQFF.

Note on this clone: At one end, the junction sequence differs from germline, possibly due to a read error. The rearrangement links TRBV7-2 to TRBJ2-7; the D call may be TRBD1 or TRBD2 (5 bases each). Per germline, CDR1 SGHTA and CDR2 FQGNSA. The CDR3 runs to 15 residues. CDR3 loop: CARSFPTRGPGEQYF. CDR3 coding DNA: TGTGCCAGAAGCTTCCCCACCCGGGGACCGGGGGAGCAGTACTTC.

On this clone: At one boundary the junction diverges from the germline segment, which might be a read error. The genes are TRBV6-5 and TRBJ2-3; no firm D call. CDR1 MNHEY and CDR2 SVGAGI come from the germline V gene. This CDR3 region has 13 residues. The CDR3 nucleotides are TGTGCCAGCAGTGACTCTATCACAGATACGCAGTATTTT. Protein: CASSDSITDTQYF.

V is TRBV6-2 or TRBV6-3 and J is TRBJ2-7; D not resolved. V was shortened by 6 bases and J by 2 bases, with 14 bases between the two germline ends. Germline V gene data show CDR1 as MNHEY and CDR2 as SVGEGT. The length of the CDR3 is 14 residues. The CDR3 loop reads CASRCVGSPYEQYF. CDR3 bases: TGTGCCAGCAGATGTGTGGGGTCCCCCTACGAGCAGTACTTC.

This clone has a count of ten or more. The V and J genes are TRBV20-1 and TRBJ2-7; 9 bases agree with TRBD1. Germline V gene lookup returns CDR1 DFQATT and CDR2 SNEGSKA (reference sequence). V lost 0 bases, J lost 0 bases, and 3 bases stayed unmatched. This CDR3 contains 15 residues. CDR3 region: CSARDWDRDSYEQYF. DNA of the CDR3: TGCAGTGCTAGAGATTGGGACAGGGACTCCTACGAGCAGTACTTC.

Many counts were recorded for this clone. The chain has TRBV24-1 and TRBJ2-1; 14 bases map to TRBD2. Trimming took 4 bases from V and 11 from J; bases not matched to a gene: 9. The CDR3 covers 16 residues. CDR1 KGHDR and CDR2 SFDVKD come from the germline V gene. DNA for the CDR3: TGTGCCACCAGTGACCCAGGACTAGCGGGAGGCGAGAAGCAGTTCTTC. Protein product: CATSDPGLAGGEKQFF.